This entry describes one TCR beta chain. With 2 bases removed from V and 6 bases from J, the gap between germline ends came to 12 bases. In germline, CDR1 is MNHNY, CDR2 SVGAGI (reference sequence). The CDR3 totals 14 residues. This record belongs to a study of blood T cell repertoires in COVID-19. About the study: Whether acute or convalescent, the COVID-19 samples came from the United States, Italy and Spain.

Only in-frame clones appear in the TCRdb table, and some are missing; sequencing was by immunoSEQ multiplex PCR. The sample lists 75,000 to 90,000 clones, 85% seen once, with 18% in the top ten. Sequences were obtained from peripheral blood. V and J are TRBV6-6 and TRBJ2-3, with a weak D call TRBD1 (5 bases). The receptor was isolated from a man older than 75 with active or convalescent COVID-19. The CDR3 DNA reads TGTGCCAGCAGTTACGTGACTGGGGCGGATACGCAGTATTTT. Protein product: CASSYVTGADTQYF.